The T cell receptor beta chain under discussion was sequenced for a study of cytomegalovirus exposure and HLA in healthy donors. Overall study: Earlier work reported around 110 million unique TCR beta sequences from 180 million or so T cells.

Overall study results and limits: In a later analysis, TCR beta V- and J-gene trimming showed a link to a missense DCLRE1C variant.

The PCR ran on 60 Vbeta and 13 Jbeta primers. Profiled with immunoSEQ multiplex PCR; TCRdb holds only in-frame clones, not every one. The sample lists roughly 130,000 clones, 80% to 85% occurring once. CDR3 length equals 16 residues. The germline gives CDR1 SEHNR, CDR2 FQNEAQ (reference sequence). V lost 0 bases, J lost 2 bases, and 13 bases lay in between. Comments on this clone: Its antigen is unidentified.

This receptor was identified in a boy between 10 and 17 years old in good health and CMV-seronegative. The sequencing input was PBMCs. The V gene is TRBV7-9, the J gene TRBJ1-1; no clear D gene. DNA for the CDR3: TGTGCCAGCAGCTTAGCGCCTGGAGTAATCAACACTGAAGCTTTCTTT. It codes for CASSLAPGVINTEAFF.